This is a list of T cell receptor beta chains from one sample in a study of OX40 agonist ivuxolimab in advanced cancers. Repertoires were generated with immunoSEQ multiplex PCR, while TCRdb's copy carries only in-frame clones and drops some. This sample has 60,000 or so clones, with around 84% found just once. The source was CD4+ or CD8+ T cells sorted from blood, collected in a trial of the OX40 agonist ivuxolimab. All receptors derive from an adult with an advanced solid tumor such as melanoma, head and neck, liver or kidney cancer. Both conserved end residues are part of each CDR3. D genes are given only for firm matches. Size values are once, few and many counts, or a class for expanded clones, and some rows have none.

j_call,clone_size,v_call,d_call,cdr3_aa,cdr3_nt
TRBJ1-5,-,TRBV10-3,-,CAISPGDSNQPQHF,TGTGCCATCAGTCCGGGTGATAGCAATCAGCCCCAGCATTTT
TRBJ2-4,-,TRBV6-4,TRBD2,CASSDPQRGVRVPKNIQYF,TGTGCCAGCAGTGATCCCCAGCGGGGGGTCCGCGTTCCCAAAAACATTCAGTACTTC
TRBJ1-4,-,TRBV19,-,CASSISQGFEKLFF,TGTGCCAGTAGTATATCCCAGGGCTTCGAAAAACTGTTTTTT
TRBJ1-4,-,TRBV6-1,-,CATQQATHEKLFF,TGTGCCACACAGCAGGCCACCCACGAAAAACTGTTTTTT
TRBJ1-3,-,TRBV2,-,CASSEAGFSGNTIYF,TGTGCCAGCAGTGAGGCGGGGTTCTCTGGAAACACCATATATTTT
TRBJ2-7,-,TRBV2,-,CASSVRQNSYEQYF,TGTGCCAGCAGTGTTCGACAGAACTCCTACGAGCAGTACTTC
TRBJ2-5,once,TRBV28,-,CASRTGAQETQYF,TGTGCCAGCAGAACCGGGGCCCAAGAGACCCAGTACTTC
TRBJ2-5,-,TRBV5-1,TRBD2,CASSLSLAGVGETQYF,TGCGCCAGCAGCTTGAGTCTAGCGGGAGTAGGAGAGACCCAGTACTTC
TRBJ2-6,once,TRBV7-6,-,CASRAGRGGSGANVLTF,TGTGCCAGCAGGGCCGGTCGAGGGGGCTCTGGGGCCAACGTCCTGACTTTC
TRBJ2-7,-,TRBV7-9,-,CASSLIEQGGYEQYF,TGTGCCAGCAGCTTAATCGAACAGGGTGGGTACGAGCAGTACTTC
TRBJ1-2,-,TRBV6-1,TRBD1,CASSDRTGADGYTF,TGTGCCAGCAGTGACAGGACAGGGGCGGATGGCTACACCTTC
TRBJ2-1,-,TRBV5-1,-,CASKPAAGLDEQFF,TGCGCCAGCAAACCGGCGGCGGGGCTCGATGAGCAGTTCTTC
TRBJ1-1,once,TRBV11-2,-,CASSPGAAVGTEAFF,TGTGCCAGCAGCCCCGGGGCAGCCGTGGGCACTGAAGCTTTCTTT
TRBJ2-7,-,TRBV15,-,CATSINPGAIEQYF,TGTGCCACCAGCATCAACCCGGGGGCCATCGAGCAGTACTTC
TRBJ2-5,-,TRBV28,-,CASSLEVGGETQYF,TGTGCCAGCAGTTTAGAAGTAGGGGGAGAGACCCAGTACTTC
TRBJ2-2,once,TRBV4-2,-,CASSQDLGNLGTGELFF,TGTGCCAGCAGCCAAGATCTTGGTAACCTGGGCACCGGGGAGCTGTTTTTT
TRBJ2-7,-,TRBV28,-,CASSSLGPGEQYF,TGTGCCAGCAGTTCCTTAGGCCCTGGGGAGCAGTACTTC
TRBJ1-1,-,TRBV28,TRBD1,CASSPPTGTGVAEAFF,TGTGCCAGCAGTCCGCCAACCGGGACAGGGGTCGCTGAAGCTTTCTTT
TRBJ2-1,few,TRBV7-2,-,CASSLDGASYNEQFF,TGTGCCAGCAGCTTAGACGGGGCGTCCTACAATGAGCAGTTCTTC
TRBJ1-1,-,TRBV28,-,CASRVDTEAFF,TGTGCCAGCAGAGTGGACACTGAAGCTTTCTTT
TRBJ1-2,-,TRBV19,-,CASSNQDRGHYGYTF,TGTGCCAGTAGTAACCAGGACCGGGGGCACTATGGCTACACCTTC
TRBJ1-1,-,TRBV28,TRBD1,CASSYPEGAPEAFF,TGTGCCAGCAGTTACCCAGAGGGGGCCCCTGAAGCTTTCTTT
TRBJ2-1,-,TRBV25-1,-,CASSAFTSTDEQFF,TGTGCCAGCAGTGCTTTTACTAGTACCGATGAGCAGTTCTTC
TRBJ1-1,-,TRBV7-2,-,CASSVGVGTEAFF,TGTGCCAGCAGCGTAGGGGTTGGGACTGAAGCTTTCTTT
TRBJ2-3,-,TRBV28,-,CASGDLISTDTQYF,TGTGCCAGCGGAGACCTAATTAGCACAGATACGCAGTATTTT
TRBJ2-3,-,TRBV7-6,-,CASSVSTDTQYF,TGTGCCAGCAGCGTTAGCACAGATACGCAGTATTTT
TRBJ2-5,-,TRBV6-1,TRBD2,CASTRRTGGQETQYF,TGTGCCAGCACCAGAAGGACGGGGGGCCAAGAGACCCAGTACTTC